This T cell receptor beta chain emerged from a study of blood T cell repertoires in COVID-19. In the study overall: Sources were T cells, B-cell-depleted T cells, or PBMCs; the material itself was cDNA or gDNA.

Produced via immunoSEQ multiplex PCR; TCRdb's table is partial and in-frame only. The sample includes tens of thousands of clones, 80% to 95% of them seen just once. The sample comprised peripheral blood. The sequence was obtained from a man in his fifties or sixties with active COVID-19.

The chain's CDR3 is CASTSPQGIYQPQHF. The CDR3 DNA reads TGTGCCAGCACCTCACCGCAGGGGATTTATCAGCCCCAGCATTTT. The chain recombines TRBV28 with TRBJ1-5; tentatively, D is TRBD1 (6 bases). V was pared by 7 bases and J by 5 bases, with 18 bases between. The length of the CDR3 is 15 residues. Looked up from germline, CDR1 is MDHEN and CDR2 is SYDVKM.